Following are 15 T cell receptor beta chains from one sample sequenced in a study of T cell changes during pregnancy in multiple sclerosis. The repertoire was sequenced with immunoSEQ multiplex PCR; TCRdb's copy has only in-frame clones and lacks some. The sample has 30,000 to 45,000 clones; more than 85% are singletons. This material consisted of CD4+ T cells from peripheral blood mononuclear cells, taken in the third trimester of pregnancy. These receptors were obtained from a female donor in good health, enrolled as a control in a pregnancy study.

The chain combines TRBV6-1 with TRBJ1-2; D not certain. The germline V gene has CDR1 MNHNS and CDR2 SASEGT. The CDR3 has 14 amino acids. Trimming took 7 bases from V and 0 from J, leaving 12 bases between them. The CDR3 sequence is CASILYRTNYGYTF. As DNA, the CDR3 is TGTGCCAGCATTCTATACCGCACTAACTATGGCTACACCTTC.

The chain couples TRBV2 to TRBJ2-3; 8 bases align to TRBD1. CDR3 length: 14 residues. Per germline, CDR1 SNHLY and CDR2 FYNNEI. J lost 1 base, V lost 5 bases, and 2 bases had no gene match. The CDR3 DNA is TGTGCCAGCAGTACGACAGGGGGCACAGATACGCAGTATTTT. This gives the protein CASSTTGGTDTQYF.

The CDR3 spells CASSQQVGSRNTEAFF. The CDR3 coding sequence is TGTGCCAGCAGCCAACAAGTCGGGAGTCGGAACACTGAAGCTTTCTTT. This chain uses TRBV14 with TRBJ1-1; the D is unclear. V dropped 2 bases and J dropped 1 base, with 14 bases sitting between them. The CDR3 loop spans 16 amino acids. In germline, CDR1 is SGHDN, CDR2 FVKESK.

As DNA, the CDR3 is TGTGCCAGCAGCCACCCAAACGGGGAACCACTTTATAATTCACCCCTCCACTTT. Translating gives CASSHPNGEPLYNSPLHF. The rearrangement uses TRBV14 and TRBJ1-6; no clear D gene. Germline loops: CDR1 SGHDN, CDR2 FVKESK. There are 18 residues in the CDR3. V was pared by 3 bases and J by 4 bases, with 19 bases between.

This clone appeared once. The gene calls are TRBV7-2 and TRBJ1-3; D ambiguous. The CDR3 is 15 amino acids. The V gene's germline CDR1 is SGHTA and CDR2 FQGNSA. V was clipped by 5 bases and J by 0 bases, with 11 bases between them. The CDR3 reads CASSPGYSSGNTIYF. In DNA form, the CDR3 reads TGTGCCAGCAGCCCCGGTTACAGCTCTGGAAACACCATATATTTT.

The chain carries TRBV4-2 and TRBJ1-1; the D is unclear. Germline V CDR1 and CDR2: LGHNA, YNFKEQ. Trimming shortened V by 0 bases and J by 5 bases, and 13 bases separated the two germline ends. This CDR3 contains 15 residues. CDR3: CASSQDWQAKTEAFF. DNA for the CDR3: TGTGCCAGCAGCCAAGATTGGCAGGCGAAGACTGAAGCTTTCTTT.

The chain couples TRBV6-1 to TRBJ2-7; possible D gene TRBD2, 6 bases. Germline CDR1 MNHNS, CDR2 SASEGT. Trimming took 7 bases from V and 2 from J, leaving 12 bases between them. The CDR3 length is 13 residues. The CDR3 loop reads CASKGGSTYEQYF. CDR3 bases: TGTGCCAGCAAGGGAGGCAGTACCTACGAGCAGTACTTC.

The V gene is TRBV7-2, the J gene TRBJ2-7; D remains ambiguous. Germline values: CDR1 SGHTA, CDR2 FQGNSA. The CDR3 is 11 residues long. V gave up 5 bases and J gave up 4 bases, with 6 bases separating them. The CDR3 DNA follows: TGTGCCAGCAGCGCCCAGTACGAGCAGTACTTC. This translates into CASSAQYEQYF.

This chain connects TRBV4-3 to TRBJ2-1, with 13 positions matching TRBD2. Germline CDR1 and CDR2: LGHNA and YSLEER. The ends lost 4 bases at V and 6 bases at J; junction bases unmatched: 3. The CDR3 is 15 residues long. CDR3 DNA: TGCGCCAGCAGCCGGAGGACTAGCGGGGGCAATGAGCAGTTCTTC. It translates to CASSRRTSGGNEQFF.

This clone was picked up one time. The chain carries TRBV7-2 and TRBJ2-7, with TRBD2 as a possible D gene (6 bases). The CDR3 runs 14 residues. CDR1 is SGHTA, CDR2 FQGNSA, per germline. Trimming took off 5 bases at V and 1 base at J, with 12 bases between the two ends. The CDR3 loop is CASSPRAGSYEQYF. The CDR3 DNA follows: TGTGCCAGCAGCCCCAGGGCGGGGTCCTACGAGCAGTACTTC.

The chain couples TRBV9 to TRBJ2-1; 7 positions agree with TRBD1. The CDR3 spans 18 residues. The junction had 13 bases not matched to a gene; V was cut back by 4 bases and J by 0 bases. The germline CDR1 and CDR2 sequences are SGDLS and YYNGEE. The CDR3 DNA sequence: TGTGCCAGCAGCCCAAACCGAGGGGACAGAAGCTCCTACAATGAGCAGTTCTTC. Translation gives CASSPNRGDRSSYNEQFF.

The CDR3 DNA reads TGTGCCAGCAGCCAGAACAGGGGGCTCCAGCATTTT. It encodes CASSQNRGLQHF. This chain joins TRBV7-2 and TRBJ1-5; 9 nucleotides agree with TRBD1. The germline gives CDR1 SGHTA, CDR2 FQGNSA. This CDR3 contains 12 residues. J was trimmed by 12 bases and V by 5 bases; bases with no gene match: 5.

The V call is TRBV14, the J call TRBJ1-1; the match to TRBD1 covers 9 bases. CDR1 is SGHDN and CDR2 is FVKESK in the germline V gene. The V and J ends lost 6 bases and 5 bases, in that order; junction bases with no gene match: 10. The CDR3 loop spans 15 amino acids. This chain's CDR3 is CASRRTGGAETEAFF. The CDR3 coding sequence is TGTGCCAGCAGGAGAACAGGGGGCGCAGAAACTGAAGCTTTCTTT.

This clone has a single count. This chain links TRBV5-8 with TRBJ1-2; D gene ambiguous. CDR1 is SGHTS, CDR2 YDEGEE, per germline. Between the trimmed V and J ends, which lost 3 bases and 3 bases, there was a span of 3 bases. The CDR3 spans 11 residues. This CDR3 reads CASSSYYGYTF. CDR3 nucleotide sequence: TGTGCCAGCAGCTCGTACTATGGCTACACCTTC.

With respect to this clone: The junction departs from germline at one end; a sequencing error may be responsible. This chain uses TRBV7-2 with TRBJ1-2; the D is unclear. Germline V lookup: CDR1 SGHTA, CDR2 FQGNSA. The CDR3 is 17 residues long. The CDR3 reads CASSSYATETSKYGYTF. CDR3 sequence (DNA): TGTGCCAGCAGCTCATACGCCACAGAGACCTCTAAGTATGGCTACACCTTC.